The present entry profiles one TCR beta chain with its context. As yet, its antigen is unknown. With 4 bases clipped from V and 1 base from J, the junction kept 4 bases outside the gene matches. In germline, CDR1 is ENHRY, CDR2 SYGVKD. The CDR3 runs 15 residues. This specimen belongs to a study of cytomegalovirus exposure and HLA in healthy donors. Study-wide results and caveats: Through in vitro validation, three CMV-associated chains were shown to be specific for CMV antigens.

PCR used 60 Vbeta primers and 13 Jbeta primers. The data were produced by immunoSEQ multiplex PCR, yet TCRdb's version contains in-frame clones alone and is incomplete. The sample carries roughly 110,000 clones, less than 85% recorded once. The rearrangement uses TRBV10-3 and TRBJ2-5; TRBD2 aligns across 9 bases. The receptor was derived from a man in his sixties in good health and CMV-seronegative. Sequencing was done on a sample of PBMCs. For the CDR3, the DNA is TGTGCCATCAGTGGGGCGGGGGGGATCCAAGAGACCCAGTACTTC. It codes for CAISGAGGIQETQYF.